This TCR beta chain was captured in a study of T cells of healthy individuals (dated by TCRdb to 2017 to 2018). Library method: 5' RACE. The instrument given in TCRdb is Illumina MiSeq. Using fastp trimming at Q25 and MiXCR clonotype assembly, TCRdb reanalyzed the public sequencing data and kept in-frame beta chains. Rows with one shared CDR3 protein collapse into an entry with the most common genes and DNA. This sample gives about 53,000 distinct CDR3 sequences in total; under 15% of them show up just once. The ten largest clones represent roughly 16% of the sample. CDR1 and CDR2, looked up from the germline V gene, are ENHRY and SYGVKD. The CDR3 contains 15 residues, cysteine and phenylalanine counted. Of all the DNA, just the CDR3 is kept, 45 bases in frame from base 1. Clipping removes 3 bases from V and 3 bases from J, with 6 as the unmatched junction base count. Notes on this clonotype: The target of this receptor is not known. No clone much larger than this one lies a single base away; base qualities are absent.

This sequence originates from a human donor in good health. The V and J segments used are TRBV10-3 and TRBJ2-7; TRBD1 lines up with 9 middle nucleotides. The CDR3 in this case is CAISDSGTGFYEQYF. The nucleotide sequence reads TGTGCCATCAGTGATTCTGGGACAGGGTTCTACGAGCAGTACTTC.